The present T cell receptor beta chain was sequenced within a study of regulatory T cells in long-lasting Graves disease. Combining iRepertoire HTBI primers with Arm-PCR of CDR3 regions, the authors built TCR beta libraries. Using its own MiXCR run on the multiplex PCR reads, TCRdb lists one record per CDR3 protein. The table records about 430,000 distinct CDR3 sequences, over 12% of them present only once. Time point described: newly diagnosed GD, antithyroid drugs for less than 3 months. The TCR library was made from RNA extracted from PBMCs. These sequences were also reported in another study, on T cells in Graves' hyperthyroidism and ophthalmopathy.

The sequence was collected from a woman between 40 and 55 years old with Graves disease. Specimen: peripheral blood mononuclear cells (PBMCs), collected at new diagnosis, from a patient treated with antithyroid drugs.

CDR3 sequence reads: CSASIIAGPYEQYF. CDR3 coding DNA: TGCAGTGCTAGCATAATAGCGGGACCCTACGAGCAGTACTTC. V gene TRBV20-1 combines with J gene TRBJ2-7; 8 nucleotides line up with TRBD2. Germline trimming cut 3 bases from V and 2 bases from J; bases unmatched to any gene: 6. The CDR3 contains 14 residues. The V gene's germline CDR1 is DFQATT and CDR2 SNEGSKA (reference sequence).